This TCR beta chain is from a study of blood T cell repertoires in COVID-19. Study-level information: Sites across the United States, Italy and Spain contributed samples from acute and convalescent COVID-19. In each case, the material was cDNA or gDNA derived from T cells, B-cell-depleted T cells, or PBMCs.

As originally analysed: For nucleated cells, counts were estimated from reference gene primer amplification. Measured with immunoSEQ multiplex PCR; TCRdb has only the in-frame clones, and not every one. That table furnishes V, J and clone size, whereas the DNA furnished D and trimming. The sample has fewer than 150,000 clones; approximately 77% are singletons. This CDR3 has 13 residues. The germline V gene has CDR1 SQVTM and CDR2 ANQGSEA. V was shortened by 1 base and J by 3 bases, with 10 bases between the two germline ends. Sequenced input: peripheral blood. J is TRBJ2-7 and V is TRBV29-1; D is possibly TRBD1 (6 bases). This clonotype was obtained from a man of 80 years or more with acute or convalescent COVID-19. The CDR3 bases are TGCAGCGTTGAAGTTCAACAGGGCTACGAGCAGTACTTC. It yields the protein CSVEVQQGYEQYF.